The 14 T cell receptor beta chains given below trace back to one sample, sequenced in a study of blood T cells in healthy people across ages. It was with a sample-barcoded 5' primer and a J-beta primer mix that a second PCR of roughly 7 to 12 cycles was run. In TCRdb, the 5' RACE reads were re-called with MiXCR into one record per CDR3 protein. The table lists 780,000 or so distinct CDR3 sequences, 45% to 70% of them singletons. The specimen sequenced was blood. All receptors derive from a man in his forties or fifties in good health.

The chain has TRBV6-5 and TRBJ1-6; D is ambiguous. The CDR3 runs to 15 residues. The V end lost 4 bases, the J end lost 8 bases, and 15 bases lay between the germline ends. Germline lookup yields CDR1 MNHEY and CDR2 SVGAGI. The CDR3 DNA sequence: TGTGCCAGCAGTTCTCTGACAAAGTTAGATTCACCCCTCCACTTT. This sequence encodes CASSSLTKLDSPLHF.

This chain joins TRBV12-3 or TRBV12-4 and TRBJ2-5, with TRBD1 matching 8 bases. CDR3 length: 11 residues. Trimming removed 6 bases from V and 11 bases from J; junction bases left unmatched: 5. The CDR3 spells CASRTGDEQYF. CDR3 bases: TGTGCCAGCAGGACAGGGGATGAGCAGTACTTC.

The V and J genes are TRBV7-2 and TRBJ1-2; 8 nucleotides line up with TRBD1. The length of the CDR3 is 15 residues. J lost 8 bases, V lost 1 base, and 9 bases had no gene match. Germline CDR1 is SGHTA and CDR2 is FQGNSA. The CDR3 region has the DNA TGTGCCAGCAGCTTAGACGGGCAGGGGGCAAGGGGCTACACCTTC. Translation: CASSLDGQGARGYTF.

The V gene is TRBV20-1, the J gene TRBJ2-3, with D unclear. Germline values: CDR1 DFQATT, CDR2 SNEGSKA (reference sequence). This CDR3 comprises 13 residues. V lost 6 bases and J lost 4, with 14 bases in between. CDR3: CSADHLASDTQYF. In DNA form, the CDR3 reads TGCAGTGCCGACCACCTCGCGTCAGATACGCAGTATTTT.

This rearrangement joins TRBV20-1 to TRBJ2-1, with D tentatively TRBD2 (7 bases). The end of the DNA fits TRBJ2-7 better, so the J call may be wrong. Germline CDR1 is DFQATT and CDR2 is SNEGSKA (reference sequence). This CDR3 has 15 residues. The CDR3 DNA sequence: TGCAGTGGGACGAGAAGGGGGGGGCACTACAATGAGCAGTACTTC. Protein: CSGTRRGGHYNEQYF.

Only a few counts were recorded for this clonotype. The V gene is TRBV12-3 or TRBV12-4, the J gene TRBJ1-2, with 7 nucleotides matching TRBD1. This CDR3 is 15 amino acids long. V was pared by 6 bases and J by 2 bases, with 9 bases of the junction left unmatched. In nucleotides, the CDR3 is TGTGCCAGCAGCCCGTCAGGGGGGATGAACTATGGCTACACCTTC. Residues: CASSPSGGMNYGYTF.

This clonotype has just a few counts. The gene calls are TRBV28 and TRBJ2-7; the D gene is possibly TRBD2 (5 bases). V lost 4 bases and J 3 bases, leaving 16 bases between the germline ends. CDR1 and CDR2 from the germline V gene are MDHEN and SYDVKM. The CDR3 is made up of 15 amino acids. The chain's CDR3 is CASSSYNAAGYEQYF. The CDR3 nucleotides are TGTGCCAGCAGTTCCTACAACGCGGCGGGCTACGAGCAGTACTTC.

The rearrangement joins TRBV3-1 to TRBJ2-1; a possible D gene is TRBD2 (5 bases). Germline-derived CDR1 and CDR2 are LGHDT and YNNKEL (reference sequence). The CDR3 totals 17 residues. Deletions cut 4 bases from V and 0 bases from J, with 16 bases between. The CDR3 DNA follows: TGTGCCAGCAGCCCCTGGGTGCGGGTGGCCTCCTACAATGAGCAGTTCTTC. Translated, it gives CASSPWVRVASYNEQFF.

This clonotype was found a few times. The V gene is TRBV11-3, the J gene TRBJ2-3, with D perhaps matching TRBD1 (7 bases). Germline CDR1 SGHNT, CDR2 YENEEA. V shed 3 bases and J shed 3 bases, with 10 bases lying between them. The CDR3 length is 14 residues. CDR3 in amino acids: CASSFRGETDTQYF. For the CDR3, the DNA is TGTGCCAGCAGCTTCAGGGGGGAGACAGATACGCAGTATTTT.

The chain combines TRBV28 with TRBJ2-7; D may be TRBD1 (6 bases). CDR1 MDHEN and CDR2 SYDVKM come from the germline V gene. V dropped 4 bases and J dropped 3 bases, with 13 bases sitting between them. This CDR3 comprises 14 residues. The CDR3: CASSSDRNNYEQYF. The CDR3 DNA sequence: TGTGCCAGCAGTTCGGACAGAAACAACTACGAGCAGTACTTC. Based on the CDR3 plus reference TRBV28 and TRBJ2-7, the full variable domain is DVKVTQSSRYLVKRTGEKVFLECVQDMDHENMFWYRQDPGLGLRLIYFSYDVKMKEKGDIPEGYSVSREKKERFSLILESASTNQTSMYLCASSSDRNNYEQYFGPGTRLTVT.

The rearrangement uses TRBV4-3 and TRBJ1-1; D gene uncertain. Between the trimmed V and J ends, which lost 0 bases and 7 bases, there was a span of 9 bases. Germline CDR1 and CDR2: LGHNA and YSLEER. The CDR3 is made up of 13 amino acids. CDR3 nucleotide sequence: TGCGCCAGCAGCCAAGATCAAGGGTATGAAGCTTTCTTT. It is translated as CASSQDQGYEAFF.

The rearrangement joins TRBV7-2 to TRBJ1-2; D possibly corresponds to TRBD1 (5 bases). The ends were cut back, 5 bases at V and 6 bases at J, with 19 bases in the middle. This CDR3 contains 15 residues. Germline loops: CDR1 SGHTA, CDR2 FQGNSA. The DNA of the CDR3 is TGTGCCAGCAGCCCCCACGCACAGGCTTCCGATGGCTACACCTTC. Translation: CASSPHAQASDGYTF. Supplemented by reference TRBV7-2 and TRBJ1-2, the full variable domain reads GAGVSQSPSNKVTEKGKDVELRCDPISGHTALYWYRQSLGQGLEFLIYFQGNSAPDKSGLPSDRFSAERTGGSVSTLTIQRTQQEDSAVYLCASSPHAQASDGYTFGSGTRLTVV.

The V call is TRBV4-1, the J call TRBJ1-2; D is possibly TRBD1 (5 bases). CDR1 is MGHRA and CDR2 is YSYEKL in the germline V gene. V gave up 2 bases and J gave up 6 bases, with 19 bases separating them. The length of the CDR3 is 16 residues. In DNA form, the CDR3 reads TGCGCCAGCAGCCAACCAGGACCGGCGGGGCTTAATGGCTACACCTTC. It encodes CASSQPGPAGLNGYTF.

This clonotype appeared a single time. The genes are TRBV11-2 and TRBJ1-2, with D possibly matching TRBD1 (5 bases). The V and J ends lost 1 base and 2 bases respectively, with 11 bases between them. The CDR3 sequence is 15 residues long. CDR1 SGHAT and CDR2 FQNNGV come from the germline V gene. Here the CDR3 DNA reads TGTGCCAGCAGCTTAGGGTCGGCAGGGAACTATGGCTACACCTTC. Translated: CASSLGSAGNYGYTF.